This note documents a single T cell receptor beta chain sequence. This sample includes further DNA sequences coding for the same CDR3. These data originate in a study of cytotoxic CD8 clonotypes in ibrutinib-treated CLL. The CDR3 is 13 amino acids. CDR1 is MGHDK, CDR2 SYGVNS, per germline. V was shortened by 1 base and J by 5 bases, with 6 bases between the two germline ends. Assay: immunoSEQ multiplex PCR; the TCRdb copy retains only in-frame clones and omits some. The repertoire includes around 310,000 clones, just under 80% of them detected once, and more than 6% sits in the top ten. This chain connects TRBV25-1 to TRBJ2-1; no reliable D call. The sequences come from PBMCs, collected before ibrutinib treatment. This sequence was found in a human donor with chronic lymphocytic leukemia. The CDR3 nucleotides read TGTGCCAGCAGTGAATTGGTTAACAATGAGCAGTTCTTC. This encodes CASSELVNNEQFF.